What follows are 14 T cell receptor beta chains derived from one specimen sequenced in a study of T cell responses to AZD1222 COVID-19 vaccine. Sequencing used immunoSEQ multiplex PCR; TCRdb keeps in-frame clones, though not all of them. The repertoire includes more than 95,000 clones, about 89% of them detected once, and approximately 7% sits in the top ten. The sample in question was peripheral blood, obtained on day 0 of AZD1222 vaccination. These receptors came from an adult in good health.

The rearrangement joins TRBV7-2 to TRBJ1-5; D ambiguous. The CDR3 is made up of 14 amino acids. Germline V gene sequence: CDR1 SGHTA, CDR2 FQGNSA. The V end was cut by 1 base, the J end by 4 bases, with 8 bases between. The CDR3 DNA follows: TGTGCCAGCAGCTTAGAGACGGAGAATCAGCCCCAGCATTTT. It translates to CASSLETENQPQHF.

This clone has just a few counts. CDR3 in amino acids: CASSQSIQGSYGYTF. The CDR3 coding sequence is TGCGCCAGCAGCCAATCCATCCAGGGTAGCTATGGCTACACCTTC. The chain employs TRBV4-3 and TRBJ1-2; tentatively, D is TRBD1 (5 bases). The germline V gene encodes CDR1 LGHNA and CDR2 YSLEER. This CDR3 spans 15 amino acids. V lost 2 bases and J 4 bases, leaving 14 bases between the germline ends.

DNA for the CDR3: TGTGCCAGCAGCCTGGGACAGGGGTACAATCAGCCCCAGCATTTT. Translation gives CASSLGQGYNQPQHF. This chain links TRBV28 with TRBJ1-5, with TRBD1 matching over 10 bases. Germline V gene data show CDR1 as MDHEN and CDR2 as SYDVKM. With 6 bases clipped from V and 3 bases from J, the junction kept 5 bases outside the gene matches. The CDR3 consists of 15 residues.

This clone appeared a single time. The rearrangement joins TRBV5-4 to TRBJ1-2; 9 nucleotides agree with TRBD1. Per the germline V gene, CDR1 is SGHNT and CDR2 is YYREEE (reference sequence). V shed 0 bases, J shed 3 bases, and the junction held 0 bases outside the gene matches. The CDR3 spans 14 residues. The CDR3 is CASSLGDRDYGYTF. The CDR3 DNA sequence: TGTGCCAGCAGCTTGGGGGACAGGGACTATGGCTACACCTTC. The full variable domain, its missing parts supplied by reference TRBV5-4 and TRBJ1-2, is ETGVTQSPTHLIKTRGQQVTLRCSSQSGHNTVSWYQQALGQGPQFIFQYYREEENGRGNFPPRFSGLQFPNYSSELNVNALELDDSALYLCASSLGDRDYGYTFGSGTRLTVV.

The J gene is TRBJ1-6, the V gene TRBV11-1; no firm D call. The V end was cut by 1 base, the J end by 5 bases, with 9 bases between. CDR3 length: 15 residues. Per the germline V gene, CDR1 is SGHAT and CDR2 is FQDESV (reference sequence). DNA for the CDR3: TGTGCCAGCAGCTTAGGAGGCGGCAATAATTCACCCCTCCACTTT. This encodes CASSLGGGNNSPLHF.

V usage is TRBV28 and J usage is TRBJ1-4, with D tentatively TRBD1 (5 bases). This CDR3 contains 14 residues. The germline V and J ends were trimmed by 3 bases and 7 bases, with 12 bases remaining between them. Germline CDR1 reads MDHEN; CDR2 reads SYDVKM. CDR3 nucleotide sequence: TGTGCCAGCAGTTTCCAGGGAGTGGGTGAAAAACTGTTTTTT. Its translation is CASSFQGVGEKLFF.

The chain combines TRBV3-1 (or the pseudogene TRBV3-2) with TRBJ1-3, with D unclear. Trimming cost V 0 bases and J 0 bases, with 12 bases left between them. Germline values: CDR1 LGHDT, CDR2 YNNKEL (reference sequence). The CDR3 spans 17 residues. CDR3: CASSQDGWDNSGNTIYF. The CDR3 coding sequence is TGTGCCAGCAGCCAAGACGGTTGGGATAACTCTGGAAACACCATATATTTT.

This clone was seen only once. This chain uses TRBV6-5 with TRBJ2-1, with 9 bases lining up with TRBD2. The trim removed 6 bases at V and 2 bases at J, leaving 5 bases unmatched. Per the germline V gene, CDR1 is MNHEY and CDR2 is SVGAGI. The CDR3 has 15 amino acids. The CDR3 loop reads CASSMAGGPYNEQFF. The CDR3 nucleotides are TGTGCCAGCAGCATGGCGGGGGGGCCCTACAATGAGCAGTTCTTC.

The chain has TRBV4-1 and TRBJ1-5, with D unresolved. Germline CDR1 MGHRA, CDR2 YSYEKL. Between the trimmed V and J ends, which lost 0 bases and 4 bases, there was a span of 13 bases. The CDR3 is made up of 16 amino acids. The CDR3 nucleotides are TGCGCCAGCAGCCAAGAATGGGGAATAGGGAATCAGCCCCAGCATTTT. Translation: CASSQEWGIGNQPQHF.

The rearrangement joins TRBV27 to TRBJ2-7; D is perhaps TRBD1 (6 bases). The V gene's germline CDR1 is MNHEY and CDR2 SMNVEV (reference sequence). The V end lost 3 bases, the J end lost 3 bases, and 15 bases lay between the germline ends. The CDR3 runs 15 residues. CDR3 bases: TGTGCCAGCAGTTTTTCGGGACACCGGGGCTACGAGCAGTACTTC. Translating it yields CASSFSGHRGYEQYF.

The chain joins TRBV5-4 to TRBJ1-2; no definite D call. The germline gives CDR1 SGHNT, CDR2 YYREEE (reference sequence). Trimming removed 1 base at V and 8 bases at J, with 12 bases between. The CDR3 contains 13 residues. The chain's CDR3 is CASSLHGLSGYTF. CDR3 bases: TGTGCCAGCAGCTTGCACGGTCTTTCGGGCTACACCTTC.

There are a few counts of this clone. The rearrangement uses TRBV3-1 (or the pseudogene TRBV3-2) and TRBJ1-3, with D hard to call. The CDR3 has 13 residues. The V end lost 1 base, the J end lost 4 bases, and 5 bases lay between the germline ends. CDR1 and CDR2 from the germline V gene are LGHDT and YNNKEL (reference sequence). CDR3 protein: CASSQGGGNTIYF. The DNA for the CDR3 is TGTGCCAGCAGCCAAGGTGGGGGAAACACCATATATTTT.

This sequence joins TRBV4-3 and TRBJ1-6; TRBD1 matches 7 bases. Germline V CDR1 and CDR2: LGHNA, YSLEER. The CDR3 length is 16 residues. J was trimmed by 8 bases and V by 0 bases; bases with no gene match: 7. In DNA, the CDR3 is TGCGCCAGCAGCCAAGAAGGGGGCAGGGTGGATTCACCCCTCCACTTT. Translated, it gives CASSQEGGRVDSPLHF.

The chain links TRBV7-6 to TRBJ2-2; the match to TRBD1 covers 9 bases. The germline gives CDR1 SGHVS, CDR2 FNYEAQ. The CDR3 has 15 amino acids. Unmatched junction bases numbered 2, after V lost 1 base and J lost 5 bases. CDR3: CASSLVGTGTGELFF. Here the CDR3 DNA reads TGTGCCAGCAGCTTAGTAGGGACAGGGACCGGGGAGCTGTTTTTT.